The 20 T cell receptor beta chains given below trace back to one sample, sequenced in a study of CD8+CD57+ T cells in acquired aplastic anemia. Previously, flow cytometry had revealed CD8+CD57+ cell expansion in the patients chosen for sequencing. Template material for TCR beta VDJ and CDR3 profiling consisted of genomic DNA. Each CDR3 protein is one row after TCRdb ran MiXCR on the reads. The table shows 150,000 to 200,000 distinct CDR3 sequences, with 50% to 65% occurring only once. Sequencing used sorted CD4+, CD8+, or CD8+CD57+ T cells (not recorded which) from PBMCs. The source is a human donor with aplastic anemia.

Regarding this clonotype: A read error may be the cause here, since a much bigger clone is one base away. The V call is TRBV11-2, the J call TRBJ2-1; D unresolved. The CDR3 has 18 residues. From germline, CDR1 is SGHAT and CDR2 FQNNGV. The CDR3 DNA is TGTGCCAGCATCTTAGATCGTAGGGCTACCCCTGGGGAAAATGAGCAGTTCTTC. Translating it yields CASILDRRATPGENEQFF.

This clonotype was detected only a few times. The chain has TRBV19 and TRBJ2-1, with D perhaps given as TRBD1 or TRBD2 (5 bases each). From germline, CDR1 is LNHDA and CDR2 SQIVND (reference sequence). V was trimmed by 6 bases and J by 5 bases, leaving 14 bases between them. This CDR3 spans 14 amino acids. In nucleotides, the CDR3 is TGTGCCAGTAGAAGTAGGCCGGGGCACAATGAGCAGTTCTTC. It is translated as CASRSRPGHNEQFF.

This chain links TRBV7-9 with TRBJ2-1, with D tentatively TRBD1 (6 bases). The CDR3 loop spans 14 amino acids. Per germline, CDR1 SEHNR and CDR2 FQNEAQ (reference sequence). The V and J ends lost 11 bases and 6 bases respectively, with 20 bases between them. The CDR3 nucleotides are TGTGCCGCCAGCCGAGGGACACGTACCAATGAGCAGTTCTTC. Translation gives CAASRGTRTNEQFF.

The chain joins TRBV5-1 to TRBJ2-7; 10 positions match TRBD2. The CDR3 runs to 15 residues. With V trimmed by 4 bases and J by 4 bases, 8 bases remained unmatched. Germline values: CDR1 SGHRS, CDR2 YFSETQ. CDR3 amino acids: CASSPHSGGRYEQYF. CDR3 nucleotides: TGCGCCAGCAGCCCCCATAGCGGGGGGCGGTACGAGCAGTACTTC. Complete variable domain (other parts from reference TRBV5-1 and TRBJ2-7): KAGVTQTPRYLIKTRGQQVTLSCSPISGHRSVSWYQQTPGQGLQFLFEYFSETQRNKGNFPGRFSGRQFSNSRSEMNVSTLELGDSALYLCASSPHSGGRYEQYFGPGTRLTVT.

In this sample, this clonotype turned up a few times. The V gene is TRBV7-9, the J gene TRBJ2-2; no reliable D call. V was shortened by 5 bases and J by 6 bases, with 10 bases between the two germline ends. In germline, CDR1 is SEHNR, CDR2 FQNEAQ (reference sequence). The CDR3 sequence is 13 residues long. The CDR3 spells CASSEARAGELFF. CDR3 DNA sequence: TGTGCCAGCAGCGAAGCACGCGCCGGGGAGCTGTTTTTT.

The chain joins TRBV20-1 to TRBJ2-7; 8 bases are shared with TRBD1. The CDR3 is 13 amino acids. The germline V gene has CDR1 DFQATT and CDR2 SNEGSKA (reference sequence). With V trimmed by 3 bases and J by 6 bases, 7 bases remained unmatched. CDR3: CSARRGQAAEQYF. CDR3 bases: TGCAGTGCTAGGCGGGGACAGGCCGCCGAGCAGTACTTC.

V gene TRBV20-1 combines with J gene TRBJ2-3; 7 bases agree with TRBD1. The CDR3 runs to 13 residues. Per the germline V gene, CDR1 is DFQATT and CDR2 is SNEGSKA (reference sequence). V lost 1 base and J lost 11; bases outside the gene matches: 9. CDR3 DNA: TGCAGTGCTAGAGGGGACAGCAACAATGAGCAGTATTTT. It is translated as CSARGDSNNEQYF.

The chain joins TRBV10-3 to TRBJ2-7; 9 bases agree with TRBD1. V was clipped by 5 bases and J by 5 bases; unmatched bases: 7. The CDR3 is 14 residues long. The germline gives CDR1 ENHRY, CDR2 SYGVKD. The DNA for the CDR3 is TGTGCCATCAGTCTCCGGGACAGGGCAAACGAGCAGTACTTC. It encodes CAISLRDRANEQYF.

In its sample, this clonotype was seen once. The chain employs TRBV20-1 and TRBJ2-3; D unresolved. CDR1 and CDR2 from the germline V gene are DFQATT and SNEGSKA (reference sequence). The CDR3 covers 15 residues. V was clipped by 1 base and J by 2 bases, with 13 bases between them. The CDR3 DNA reads as TGCAGTGCTAGAGGGCCTCAGTCCTTCACAGATACGCAGTATTTT. Its translation: CSARGPQSFTDTQYF.

J is TRBJ1-2 and V is TRBV4-2; maybe TRBD1 (5 bases). The CDR3 is made up of 14 amino acids. V was shortened by 5 bases and J by 9 bases, with 19 bases between the two germline ends. CDR1 is LGHNA and CDR2 is YNFKEQ in the germline V gene. The CDR3 is CASSLEVSRGSYTF. DNA of the CDR3: TGTGCCAGCAGCTTAGAAGTCTCTAGGGGTAGCTACACCTTC.

This clonotype was found many times. The chain uses TRBV4-1 and TRBJ1-1; TRBD1 agrees at 7 bases. Germline-derived CDR1 and CDR2 are MGHRA and YSYEKL. The J segment lost 1 base and the V segment lost 6 bases, leaving 8 bases of the junction unmatched. The CDR3 has 15 amino acids. The chain's CDR3 is CASRIDRVGNTEAFF. The CDR3 region has the DNA TGCGCCAGCAGGATCGACAGGGTAGGGAACACTGAAGCTTTCTTT.

The rearrangement links TRBV7-9 to TRBJ1-2; possible D gene TRBD1, 6 bases. The germline V gene encodes CDR1 SEHNR and CDR2 FQNEAQ (reference sequence). The V end lost 5 bases, the J end lost 1 base, and 11 bases lay between the germline ends. The CDR3 has 14 amino acids. The CDR3 region is CASSHTGSNYGYTF. Here the CDR3 DNA reads TGTGCCAGCAGCCATACAGGGAGTAACTATGGCTACACCTTC. Full variable domain (outside the CDR3, taken from reference TRBV7-9 and TRBJ1-2): DTGVSQNPRHKITKRGQNVTFRCDPISEHNRLYWYRQTLGQGPEFLTYFQNEAQLEKSRLLSDRFSAERPKGSFSTLEIQRTEQGDSAMYLCASSHTGSNYGYTFGSGTRLTVV.

This chain connects TRBV6-5 to TRBJ2-5, with D unclear. The CDR3 runs 13 residues. Trimming took off 7 bases at V and 3 bases at J, with 12 bases between the two ends. Germline loops: CDR1 MNHEY, CDR2 SVGAGI. The chain's CDR3 is CASIQEFKETQYF. CDR3 nucleotides: TGTGCCAGCATCCAGGAGTTCAAAGAGACCCAGTACTTC.

This clonotype was observed many times. The V call is TRBV10-3, the J call TRBJ2-2; D gene uncertain. Germline CDR1 and CDR2: ENHRY and SYGVKD. V lost 5 bases and J 6 bases, leaving 16 bases between the germline ends. The length of the CDR3 is 15 residues. The CDR3 reads CAISRDTEGPGELFF. The DNA for the CDR3 is TGTGCCATCAGTCGCGACACGGAAGGACCCGGGGAGCTGTTTTTT.

This sequence joins TRBV9 and TRBJ1-4, with D maybe TRBD1 (6 bases). The CDR3 sequence is 13 residues long. The V gene lost 7 bases and the J gene lost 7 bases, with 14 bases spanning the gap. Germline loops: CDR1 SGDLS, CDR2 YYNGEE. The chain's CDR3 is CASAGGSGEKLFF. The CDR3 DNA reads TGTGCCAGCGCGGGGGGCTCGGGTGAAAAACTGTTTTTT.

This sequence joins TRBV20-1 and TRBJ1-1; tentative D call: TRBD1 (5 bases). The germline V gene encodes CDR1 DFQATT and CDR2 SNEGSKA (reference sequence). V gave up 4 bases and J gave up 3 bases, with 12 bases separating them. The CDR3 is 13 residues long. CDR3 sequence: CSATGGRDTEAFF. DNA of the CDR3: TGCAGTGCTACCGGGGGTCGGGACACTGAAGCTTTCTTT.

V is TRBV5-5 and J is TRBJ2-1; 10 bases fit TRBD1. J gave up 3 bases and V 4 bases, and 4 bases lay outside the gene matches. The germline V gene has CDR1 SGHKS and CDR2 YYEKEE (reference sequence). The CDR3 is made up of 15 amino acids. The CDR3 sequence is CASSRGQGHYNEQFF. The CDR3 region has the DNA TGTGCCAGCAGCCGGGGACAGGGGCACTACAATGAGCAGTTCTTC.

The rearrangement joins TRBV24-1 to TRBJ2-3; D is possibly TRBD2 (6 bases). Between the trimmed V and J ends, which lost 0 bases and 10 bases, there was a span of 13 bases. CDR3 length: 14 residues. Germline CDR1 KGHDR, CDR2 SFDVKD. The CDR3: CATSDLGGPSPQYF. In DNA form, the CDR3 reads TGTGCCACCAGTGATTTGGGAGGGCCTTCCCCGCAGTATTTT.

The gene calls are TRBV20-1 and TRBJ2-1; weak D call: TRBD2 (5 bases). V gave up 0 bases and J gave up 7 bases, with 13 bases separating them. The CDR3 sequence is 14 residues long. CDR1 is DFQATT and CDR2 is SNEGSKA in the germline V gene (reference sequence). The CDR3 coding sequence is TGCAGTGCTAGAGATACCCAAACTAGGAATGAGCAGTTCTTC. Protein: CSARDTQTRNEQFF.

This clonotype showed up just a few times. The chain employs TRBV6-6 and TRBJ2-7, with 8 bases matching TRBD1. V shed 6 bases and J 0 bases; nucleotides not matched to a gene: 7. The CDR3 covers 15 residues. The V gene's germline CDR1 is MNHNY and CDR2 SVGAGI (reference sequence). The CDR3 DNA reads as TGTGCCAGCAGCCAGCGACAGGGGAGCTCCTACGAGCAGTACTTC. Its translation: CASSQRQGSSYEQYF.